This entry describes one T cell receptor (beta chain). These data belong to a study of blood T cell repertoires in COVID-19. Generated by immunoSEQ multiplex PCR, the TCRdb table keeps only in-frame clones and is missing some. Of about 21,000 clones in the sample, 75% to 85% were seen once. Per germline, CDR1 LNHNV and CDR2 YYDKDF (reference sequence). CDR3 size: 14 residues. Trimming removed 3 bases from V and 4 bases from J; junction bases left unmatched: 3. Sequenced sample: peripheral blood. The receptor's source is a man older than 75 with acute or convalescent COVID-19. The chain is built from TRBV15 and TRBJ1-5, with 7 bases aligning to TRBD1. The CDR3: CATSSLQGNQPQHF. CDR3 in DNA: TGTGCCACCAGCAGTCTACAGGGGAATCAGCCCCAGCATTTT.